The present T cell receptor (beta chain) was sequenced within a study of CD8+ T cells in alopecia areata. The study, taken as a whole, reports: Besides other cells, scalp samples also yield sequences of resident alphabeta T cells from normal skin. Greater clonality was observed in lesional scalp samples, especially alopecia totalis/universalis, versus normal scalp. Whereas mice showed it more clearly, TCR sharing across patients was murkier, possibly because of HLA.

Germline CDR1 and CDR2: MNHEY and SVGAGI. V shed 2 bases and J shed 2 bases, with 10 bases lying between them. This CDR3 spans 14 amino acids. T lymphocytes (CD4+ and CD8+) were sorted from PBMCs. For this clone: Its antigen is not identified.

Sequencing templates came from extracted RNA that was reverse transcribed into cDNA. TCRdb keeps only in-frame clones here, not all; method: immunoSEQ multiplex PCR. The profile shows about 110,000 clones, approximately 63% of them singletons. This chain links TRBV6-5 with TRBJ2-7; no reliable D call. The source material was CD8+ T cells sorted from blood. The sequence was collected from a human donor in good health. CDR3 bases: TGTGCCAGCAGTTACGGAAGGGTGGCCTACGAGCAGTACTTC. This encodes CASSYGRVAYEQYF.